What follows describes a single TCR beta chain. Antigen: not known. Primers included in the PCR were 60 Vbeta and 13 Jbeta primers. Sequencing used immunoSEQ multiplex PCR; TCRdb keeps in-frame clones, though not all of them. The sample yields about 65,000 clones, approximately 60% seen once. The sample is drawn from a study of cytomegalovirus exposure and HLA in healthy donors. Overall study: The study's early data release held tens of millions of unique TCRs from HLA-typed donors. Overall study findings and caveats: Cytomegalovirus status, reportedly, was diagnosed with high specificity and sensitivity by the classifier. Through in vitro validation, three CMV-associated chains were shown to be specific for CMV antigens. In a later analysis, donors in an Asian-associated ancestry cluster reportedly had fewer N-insertions in productive TCRs than the cohort mean.

Trimming removed 0 bases at V and 3 bases at J, with 11 bases between. The CDR3 has 15 residues. Germline-derived CDR1 and CDR2 are SEHNR and FQNEAQ (reference sequence). The V gene is TRBV7-9, the J gene TRBJ2-5; tentative D call: TRBD2 (7 bases). Sequencing was done on a sample of PBMCs. The receptor's source is a man aged 25-45 years in good health and CMV-seronegative. The DNA of the CDR3 is TGTGCCAGCAGCTTAGCGCAAGGGGGGGAAGAGACCCAGTACTTC. Translated: CASSLAQGGEETQYF.